This TCR beta chain was profiled in a study of CXCR3-negative and CXCR3-positive naive CD8 T cells. Study-level findings and limits: In naive cells, CXCR3-negative and CXCR3-positive subsets had similar TRBV-TRBJ usage; memory cells differed.

5' RACE that incorporated UMI labels was used to prepare the TRB cDNA libraries. TCRdb re-called the 5' RACE reads and shows each CDR3 protein once, DNA omitted. The sample data list 40,000 to 55,000 distinct CDR3 sequences. This CDR3 region has 14 residues. Germline values: CDR1 KGHDR, CDR2 SFDVKD. Note on this clonotype: Its antigen is undetermined.

This chain joins TRBV24-1 and TRBJ2-3; TCRdb designates TRBD1, a call that cannot be tested without DNA. This TCR was recovered from a human donor in good health. Some clones in this sample may be carry-over from other donors' samples. Sequenced sample: naive CXCR3- CD8+ T cells from blood. As to subset: CD45RO-CCR7+CD27+CD95- naive CD8+ T cells lacking CXCR3 (TNR3-). CDR3 amino acids: CATSERGVADTQYF.